The clone carrying this TCR beta chain has a handful of counts. Its antigen remains unknown. A read error may explain this, as a much larger clone is one base away. After isolation, RNA underwent reverse transcription to generate cDNA as the sequencing template. Repertoires were generated with immunoSEQ multiplex PCR, while TCRdb's copy carries only in-frame clones and drops some. The data hold about 150,000 clones, with 45% to 60% observed a single time. In germline, CDR1 is PRHDT, CDR2 FYEKMQ (reference sequence). V lost 1 base to trimming and J lost 5 bases, with 5 bases between them. The CDR3 sequence is 13 residues long. The data were obtained in a study of CD8+ T cells in alopecia areata. Background on the study: The study gave treated patients oral tofacitinib at 5 to 10 mg twice daily.

Study-level points and caveats: Tissue-resident alphabeta T cells belonging to normal skin likewise get sequenced within scalp specimens. Scalp lesions, especially in alopecia totalis/universalis, had higher clonality than normal scalp.

V and J are TRBV13 and TRBJ2-2; D unclear. This specimen was CD8+ T cells sorted from blood, taken at week 0. The receptor's source is a human donor with alopecia areata. CDR3 DNA sequence: TGTGCCAGCAGCTTAGTGCCGACCGGGGAGCTGTTTTTT. Translating gives CASSLVPTGELFF. The variable domain in full, completed from reference TRBV13 and TRBJ2-2, reads AAGVIQSPRHLIKEKRETATLKCYPIPRHDTVYWYQQGPGQDPQFLISFYEKMQSDKGSIPDRFSAQQFSDYHSELNMSSLELGDSALYFCASSLVPTGELFFGEGSRLTVL.